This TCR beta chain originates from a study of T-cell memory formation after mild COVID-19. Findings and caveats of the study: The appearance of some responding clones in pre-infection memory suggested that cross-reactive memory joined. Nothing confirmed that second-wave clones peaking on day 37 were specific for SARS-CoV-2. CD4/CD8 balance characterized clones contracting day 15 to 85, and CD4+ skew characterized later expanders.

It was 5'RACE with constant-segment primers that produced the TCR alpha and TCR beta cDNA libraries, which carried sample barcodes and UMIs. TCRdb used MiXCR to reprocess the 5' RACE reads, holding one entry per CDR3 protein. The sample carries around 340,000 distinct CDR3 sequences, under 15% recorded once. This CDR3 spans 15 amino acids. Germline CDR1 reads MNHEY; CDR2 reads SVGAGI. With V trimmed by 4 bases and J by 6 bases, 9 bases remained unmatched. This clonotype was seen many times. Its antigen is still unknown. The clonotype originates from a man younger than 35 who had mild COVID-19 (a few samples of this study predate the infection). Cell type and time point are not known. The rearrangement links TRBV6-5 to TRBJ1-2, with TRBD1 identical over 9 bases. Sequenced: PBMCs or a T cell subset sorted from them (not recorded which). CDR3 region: CASSLRPTGGDGYTF. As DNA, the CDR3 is TGTGCCAGCAGTTTAAGACCCACAGGGGGCGATGGCTACACCTTC.